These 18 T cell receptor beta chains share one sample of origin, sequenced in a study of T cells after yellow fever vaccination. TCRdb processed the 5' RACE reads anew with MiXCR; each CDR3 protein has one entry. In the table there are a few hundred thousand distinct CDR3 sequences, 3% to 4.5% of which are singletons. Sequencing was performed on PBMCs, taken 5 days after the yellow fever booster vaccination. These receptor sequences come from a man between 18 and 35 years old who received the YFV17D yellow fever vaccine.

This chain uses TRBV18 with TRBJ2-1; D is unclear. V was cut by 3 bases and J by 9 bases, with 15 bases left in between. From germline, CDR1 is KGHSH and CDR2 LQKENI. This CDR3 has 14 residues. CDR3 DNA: TGTGCCAGCTCACCTGGATGGGATCCTACTGAGCAGTTCTTC. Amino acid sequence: CASSPGWDPTEQFF.

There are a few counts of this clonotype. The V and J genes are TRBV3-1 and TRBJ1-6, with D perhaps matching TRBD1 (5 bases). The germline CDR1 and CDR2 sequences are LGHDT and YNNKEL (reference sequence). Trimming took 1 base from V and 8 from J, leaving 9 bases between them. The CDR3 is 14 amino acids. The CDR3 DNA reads TGTGCCAGCAGCCAAGTGGGGCGGGATTCACCCCTCCACTTT. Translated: CASSQVGRDSPLHF.

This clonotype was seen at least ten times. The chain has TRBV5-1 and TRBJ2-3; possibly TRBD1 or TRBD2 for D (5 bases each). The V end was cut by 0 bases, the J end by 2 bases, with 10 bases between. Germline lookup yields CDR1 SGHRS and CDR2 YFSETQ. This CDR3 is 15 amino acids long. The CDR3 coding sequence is TGCGCCAGCAGCTTGGGGGACGGATACACAGATACGCAGTATTTT. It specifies CASSLGDGYTDTQYF.

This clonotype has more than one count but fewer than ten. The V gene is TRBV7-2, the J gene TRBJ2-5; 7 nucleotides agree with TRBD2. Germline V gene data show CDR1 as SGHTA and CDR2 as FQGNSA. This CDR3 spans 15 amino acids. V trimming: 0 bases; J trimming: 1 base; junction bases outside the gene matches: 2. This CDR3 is CASSLAGGIQETQYF. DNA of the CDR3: TGTGCCAGCAGCTTAGCGGGAGGGATCCAAGAGACCCAGTACTTC.

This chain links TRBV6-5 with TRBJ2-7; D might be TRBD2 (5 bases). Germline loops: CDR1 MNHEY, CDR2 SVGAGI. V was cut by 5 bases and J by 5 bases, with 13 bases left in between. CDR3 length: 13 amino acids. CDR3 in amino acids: CASSPGNSHEQYF. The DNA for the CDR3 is TGTGCCAGCAGTCCCGGGAATTCCCACGAGCAGTACTTC.

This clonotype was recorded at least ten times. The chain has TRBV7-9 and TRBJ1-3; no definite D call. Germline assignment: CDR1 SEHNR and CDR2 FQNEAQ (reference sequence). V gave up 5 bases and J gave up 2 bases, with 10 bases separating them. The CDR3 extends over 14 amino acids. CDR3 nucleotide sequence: TGTGCCAGCAGCCCTGCCGGGGCTGGAAACACCATATATTTT. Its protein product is CASSPAGAGNTIYF.

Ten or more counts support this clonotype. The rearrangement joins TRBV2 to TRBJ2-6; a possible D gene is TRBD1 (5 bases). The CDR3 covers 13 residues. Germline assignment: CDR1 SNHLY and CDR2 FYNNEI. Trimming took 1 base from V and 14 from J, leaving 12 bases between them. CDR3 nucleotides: TGTGCCAGCAGTGAAGATTTAGCAGGGATCCTGACTTTC. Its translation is CASSEDLAGILTF.

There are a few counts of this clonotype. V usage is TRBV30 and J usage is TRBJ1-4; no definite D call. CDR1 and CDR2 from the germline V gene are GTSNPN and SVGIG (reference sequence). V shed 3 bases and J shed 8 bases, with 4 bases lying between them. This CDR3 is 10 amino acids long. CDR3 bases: TGTGCCTGGAGAGGCGAAAAACTGTTTTTT. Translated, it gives CAWRGEKLFF.

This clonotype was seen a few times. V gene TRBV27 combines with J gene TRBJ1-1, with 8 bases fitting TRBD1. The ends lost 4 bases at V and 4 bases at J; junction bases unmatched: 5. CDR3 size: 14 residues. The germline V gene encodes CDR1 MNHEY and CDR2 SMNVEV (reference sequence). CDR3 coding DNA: TGTGCCAGCAGTTCCAGGACAGGGCCCACTGAAGCTTTCTTT. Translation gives CASSSRTGPTEAFF.

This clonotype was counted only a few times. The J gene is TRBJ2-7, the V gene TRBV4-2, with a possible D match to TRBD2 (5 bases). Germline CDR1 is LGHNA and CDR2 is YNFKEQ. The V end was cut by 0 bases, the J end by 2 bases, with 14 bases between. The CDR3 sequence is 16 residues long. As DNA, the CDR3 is TGTGCCAGCAGCCAAGACGGTACGGGATCCCCCTACGAGCAGTACTTC. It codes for CASSQDGTGSPYEQYF.

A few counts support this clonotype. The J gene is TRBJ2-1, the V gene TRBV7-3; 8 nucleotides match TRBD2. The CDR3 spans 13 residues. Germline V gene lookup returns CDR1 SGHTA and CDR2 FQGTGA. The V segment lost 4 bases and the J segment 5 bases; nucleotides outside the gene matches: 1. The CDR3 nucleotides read TGTGCCAGCAGCTGGCGGGGGGACAATGAGCAGTTCTTC. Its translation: CASSWRGDNEQFF.

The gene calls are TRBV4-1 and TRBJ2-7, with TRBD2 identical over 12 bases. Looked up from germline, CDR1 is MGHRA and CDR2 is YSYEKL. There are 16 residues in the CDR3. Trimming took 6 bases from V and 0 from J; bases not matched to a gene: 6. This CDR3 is CASRARTSGDSYEQYF. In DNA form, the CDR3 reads TGCGCCAGCAGAGCTCGGACTAGCGGGGACTCCTACGAGCAGTACTTC.

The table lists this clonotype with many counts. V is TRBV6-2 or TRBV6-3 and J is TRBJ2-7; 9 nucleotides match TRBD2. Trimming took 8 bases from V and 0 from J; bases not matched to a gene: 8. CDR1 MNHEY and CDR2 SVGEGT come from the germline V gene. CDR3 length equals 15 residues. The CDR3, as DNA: TGTGCCAGCCGCAGCGGGGGGAGAAGCTCCTACGAGCAGTACGTC. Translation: CASRSGGRSSYEQYV.

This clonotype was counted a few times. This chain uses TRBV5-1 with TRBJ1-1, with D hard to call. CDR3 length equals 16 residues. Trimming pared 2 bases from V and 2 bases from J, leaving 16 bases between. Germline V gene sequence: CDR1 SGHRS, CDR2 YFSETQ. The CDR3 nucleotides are TGCGCCAGCAGCTTTGTCAGGCTCCAAGGAAACACTGAAGCTTTCTTT. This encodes CASSFVRLQGNTEAFF. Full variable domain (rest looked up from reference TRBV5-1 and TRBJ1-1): KAGVTQTPRYLIKTRGQQVTLSCSPISGHRSVSWYQQTPGQGLQFLFEYFSETQRNKGNFPGRFSGRQFSNSRSEMNVSTLELGDSALYLCASSFVRLQGNTEAFFGQGTRLTVV.

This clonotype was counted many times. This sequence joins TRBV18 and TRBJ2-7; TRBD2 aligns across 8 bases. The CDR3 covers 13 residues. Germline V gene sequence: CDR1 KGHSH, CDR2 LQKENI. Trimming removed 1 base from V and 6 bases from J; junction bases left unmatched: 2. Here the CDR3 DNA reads TGTGCCAGCTCACCACTCGGGGGGGGCGAGCAGTACGTC. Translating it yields CASSPLGGGEQYV.

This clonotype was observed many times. The CDR3 reads CASSTDRAETQYF. The DNA of the CDR3 is TGTGCCAGCAGCACGGACAGGGCCGAGACCCAGTACTTC. The chain links TRBV5-5 to TRBJ2-5, with 8 bases aligning to TRBD1. Looked up from germline, CDR1 is SGHKS and CDR2 is YYEKEE (reference sequence). V trimming: 4 bases; J trimming: 5 bases; junction bases outside the gene matches: 4. CDR3 length: 13 amino acids.

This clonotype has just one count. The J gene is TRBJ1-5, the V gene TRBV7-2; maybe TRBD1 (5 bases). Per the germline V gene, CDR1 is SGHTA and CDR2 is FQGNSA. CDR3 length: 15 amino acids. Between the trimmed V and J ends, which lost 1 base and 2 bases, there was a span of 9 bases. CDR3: CASSLVSRGNQPQHF. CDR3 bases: TGTGCCAGCAGCTTAGTTTCCAGGGGCAATCAGCCCCAGCATTTT.

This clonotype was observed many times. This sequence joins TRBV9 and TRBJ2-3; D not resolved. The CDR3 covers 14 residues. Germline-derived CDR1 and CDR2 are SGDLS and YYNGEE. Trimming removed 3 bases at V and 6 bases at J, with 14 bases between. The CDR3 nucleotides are TGTGCCAGCAGCGGGACCGATCGTTGGGATACGCAGTATTTT. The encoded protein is CASSGTDRWDTQYF.